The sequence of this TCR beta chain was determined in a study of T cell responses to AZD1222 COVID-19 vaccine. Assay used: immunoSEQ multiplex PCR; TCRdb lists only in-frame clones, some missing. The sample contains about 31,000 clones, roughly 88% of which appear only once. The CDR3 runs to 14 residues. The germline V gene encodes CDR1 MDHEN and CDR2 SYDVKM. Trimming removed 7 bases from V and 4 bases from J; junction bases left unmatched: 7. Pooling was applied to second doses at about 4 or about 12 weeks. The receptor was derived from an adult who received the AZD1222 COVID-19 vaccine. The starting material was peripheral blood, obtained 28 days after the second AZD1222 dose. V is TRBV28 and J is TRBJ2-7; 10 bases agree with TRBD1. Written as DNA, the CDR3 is TGTGCCAGCACCACGACAGGGGGCAGTTACGAGCAGTACTTC. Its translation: CASTTTGGSYEQYF.